Listed below are T cell receptor beta chains from one sample, sequenced in a study of blood T cell repertoires in COVID-19. Method: immunoSEQ multiplex PCR; TCRdb's copy keeps in-frame clones and lacks some. The profile covers some 400,000 clones, with roughly 86% appearing a single time and 10% taken by the ten largest. Sequenced: peripheral blood. The source is a woman in her thirties with COVID-19, enrolled during active disease. Each CDR3 is given with its conserved first and last residue. The D gene is left open where the match is weak. Clone size is not always given. Where it is, it says once, few, many or a class for expanded clones.

clone_size | j_call | v_call | d_call | cdr3_nt | cdr3_aa
. | TRBJ2-1 | TRBV24-1 | . | TGTGCCACCAGTGCGACGTCGGGATACTACAATGAGCAGTTCTTC | CATSATSGYYNEQFF
once | TRBJ2-2 | TRBV25-1 | . | TGTGCCAGCAGTCCCAGGACAGTCACCGGGGAGCTGTTTTTT | CASSPRTVTGELFF
. | TRBJ2-1 | TRBV5-1 | TRBD1 | TGCGCCAGCAGCGTACCCGGGACAGGGGGCTTGAATGAGCAGTTCTTC | CASSVPGTGGLNEQFF
. | TRBJ2-2 | TRBV3-1/TRBV3-2 | TRBD2 | TGTGCCAGCATTCACTCTAGCGGGTATACCACCGGGGAGCTGTTTTTT | CASIHSSGYTTGELFF
. | TRBJ2-2 | TRBV18 | . | TGTGCCAGCTCACCCATCCCCGGGGAGCTGTTTTTT | CASSPIPGELFF
. | TRBJ2-1 | TRBV27 | . | TGTGCCAGCAGTTCCGGGTCTTGGAATGAGCAGTTCTTC | CASSSGSWNEQFF
. | TRBJ2-1 | TRBV7-6 | TRBD2 | TGTGCCAGCAGCTTAGTTCCGACTAGCTTCAATGAGCAGTTCTTC | CASSLVPTSFNEQFF
. | TRBJ1-4 | TRBV28 | TRBD1 | TGTGCCAGCAGTTTCTTACAGGGGGGGGGTGAAAAACTGTTTTTT | CASSFLQGGGEKLFF
. | TRBJ1-2 | TRBV2 | TRBD1 | TGTGCCAGCAGGGAAGGACAGGGTGTCTATGGCTACACCTTC | CASREGQGVYGYTF
. | TRBJ2-3 | TRBV12-3/TRBV12-4 | . | TGTGCCAGCAGGGGGACTCCGAGGGTTACGCAGTATTTT | CASRGTPRVTQYF
. | TRBJ1-2 | TRBV30 | . | TGTGCCTGGAGTGTACAAGCTAACTATGGCTACACCTTC | CAWSVQANYGYTF
many | TRBJ1-1 | TRBV20-1 | TRBD1 | TGCAGTGCTCAGGGGGCGGCTGAAGCTTTCTTT | CSAQGAAEAFF
. | TRBJ2-1 | TRBV5-1 | . | TGCGCCAGCAGCTTGGCCGACGGGAACTCCTACAATGAGCAGTTCTTC | CASSLADGNSYNEQFF
. | TRBJ2-7 | TRBV7-3 | TRBD2 | TGTGCCAGCAGCCTCGAGGCGGGAGCAACCTACGAGCAGTACTTC | CASSLEAGATYEQYF
once | TRBJ2-7 | TRBV11-2 | TRBD2 | TGTGCCAGCGTCACGACTAGCGGCCTGGGCGAGCAGTACTTC | CASVTTSGLGEQYF
. | TRBJ1-1 | TRBV5-1 | . | TGCGCCAGCCATGAGGGCAGGAACACTGAAGCTTTCTTT | CASHEGRNTEAFF
. | TRBJ1-2 | TRBV7-9 | TRBD1 | TGTGCCAGCAGCTTAGCGGGACAGGGGCCTGGCTACACCTTC | CASSLAGQGPGYTF
. | TRBJ1-1 | TRBV5-1 | TRBD1 | TGCGCCAGCAGCTCGCCCCAGGGGGCAATGAACACTGAAGCTTTCTTT | CASSSPQGAMNTEAFF
. | TRBJ2-7 | TRBV6-6 | . | TGTGCCAGCAGTTACGGAGCGCGACGGGGAGAGCAGTACTTC | CASSYGARRGEQYF
. | TRBJ1-1 | TRBV5-1 | . | TGCGCCAGCCGAGGAGGGCCTGAAGCTTTCTTT | CASRGGPEAFF
. | TRBJ2-7 | TRBV11-3 | TRBD1 | TGTGCCAGCAGCAGGGGGCCAAACGAGCAGTACTTC | CASSRGPNEQYF
. | TRBJ2-1 | TRBV28 | . | TGTGCCAGCAGACCGTCGAGGCGCGGGGATGAGCAGTTCTTC | CASRPSRRGDEQFF
. | TRBJ2-7 | TRBV28 | . | TGTGCCACCCTAGCGACCACCTACGAGCAGTACTTC | CATLATTYEQYF
. | TRBJ2-2 | TRBV11-3 | . | TGTGCCAGCAGCTTAATGGGAGACACCGGGGAGCTGTTTTTT | CASSLMGDTGELFF
. | TRBJ2-2 | TRBV19 | . | TGTGCCAGTAGTGAGATTCAAAACACCGGGGAGCTGTTTTTT | CASSEIQNTGELFF
. | TRBJ2-5 | TRBV5-1 | . | TGCGCCAGCAGCTTGGAGGCTAGATACCAAGAGACCCAGTACTTC | CASSLEARYQETQYF
. | TRBJ2-7 | TRBV5-1 | . | TGCGCCAGCAGCCCAGTGGAGTTGGGCTCCTACGAGCAGTACTTC | CASSPVELGSYEQYF
. | TRBJ2-7 | TRBV2 | TRBD1 | TGTGCCGGCGATGAGGGACAGGGTGCCTACGAGCAGTACTTC | CAGDEGQGAYEQYF
few | TRBJ2-2 | TRBV4-1 | . | TGCGCCAGCAGCCAAGTGGCCCCAGAGAGGGTGCTTAGAACCGGGGAGCTGTTTTTT | CASSQVAPERVLRTGELFF
. | TRBJ2-5 | TRBV6-5 | TRBD2 | TGTGCCAGCAGAAGCGGGGAGTCCCAGTACTTC | CASRSGESQYF
. | TRBJ1-5 | TRBV19 | . | TGTGCCAGTAGTAGTCGGGAGGTCCAAAGCAATCAGCCCCAGCATTTT | CASSSREVQSNQPQHF
. | TRBJ2-2 | TRBV6-5 | TRBD2 | TGTGCCAGCAGTTACACTAGCGAGACCGGGGAGCTGTTTTTT | CASSYTSETGELFF
. | TRBJ2-7 | TRBV5-4 | TRBD2 | TGTGCCAGCAGCACGGGGGGGGTTAGCTCCTACGAGCAGTACTTC | CASSTGGVSSYEQYF
. | TRBJ2-7 | TRBV5-1 | . | TGCGCCAGCAGCTTGGCCGGTTACGACGAGCAGTACTTC | CASSLAGYDEQYF
. | TRBJ2-2 | TRBV19 | TRBD2 | TGTGCCAGTCAAGAGCGGGAGTTGACCGGGGAGCTGTTTTTT | CASQERELTGELFF
. | TRBJ2-2 | TRBV24-1 | . | TGTGCCACCAGTGAACCCACCGCGGAGCGGAACACCGGGGAGCTGTTTTTT | CATSEPTAERNTGELFF
. | TRBJ2-1 | TRBV20-1 | TRBD1 | TGCAGTGCTAGTACCGGGACAGGGGCTCCTTCCTACAATGAGCAGTTCTTC | CSASTGTGAPSYNEQFF
once | TRBJ2-1 | TRBV7-3 | TRBD2 | TGTGCCAGCAGCTTAGTTGCGGGAGTGAACAATGAGCAGTTCTTC | CASSLVAGVNNEQFF
. | TRBJ2-1 | TRBV3-1/TRBV3-2 | . | TGTGCCAGCAGAGCTAGACTCCCCCACAATGAGCAGTTCTTC | CASRARLPHNEQFF
. | TRBJ2-2 | TRBV6-5 | TRBD1 | TGTGCCAGCCAGGGGGTAACGGGCACCGGGGAGCTGTTTTTT | CASQGVTGTGELFF
. | TRBJ1-5 | TRBV3-1/TRBV3-2 | . | TGTGCCAGCAGCCAAGGGGGAGACAATCAGCCCCAGCATTTT | CASSQGGDNQPQHF
. | TRBJ2-7 | TRBV24-1 | TRBD1 | TGTGCCACCAGTGATGTGGGACAGGGAAATCGCTACGAGCAGTACTTC | CATSDVGQGNRYEQYF
. | TRBJ2-2 | TRBV9 | . | TGTGCCAGCAGCGCCCTAGCGAGTGACGGGGAGCTGTTTTTT | CASSALASDGELFF
. | TRBJ2-7 | TRBV1 | . | TGCACCAGCAGCCTCGAAAGTAGCGGGGGGGAGACCTACGAGCAGTACTTC | CTSSLESSGGETYEQYF
. | TRBJ2-7 | TRBV6-5 | TRBD2 | TGTGCCAGCAGCACCAGGACTAGCGGTACCTACGAGCAGTACTTC | CASSTRTSGTYEQYF
. | TRBJ1-5 | TRBV28 | . | TGTGCCAGCACCCCCTCGGGGGGCCTTAGCAATCAGCCCCAGCATTTT | CASTPSGGLSNQPQHF
. | TRBJ2-5 | TRBV7-2 | TRBD1 | TGTGCCAGCAGCTCCCGGGGACAGACACAGAAAGAGACCCAGTACTTC | CASSSRGQTQKETQYF
few | TRBJ1-5 | TRBV4-2 | TRBD1 | TGTGCCAGCAGCTTCAGGGGGAGTAGCAATCAGCCCCAGCATTTT | CASSFRGSSNQPQHF
. | TRBJ2-1 | TRBV27 | TRBD2 | TGTGCCAGCAGTTTATCGGGGGGGACCTTCTACTACAATGAGCAGTTCTTC | CASSLSGGTFYYNEQFF
. | TRBJ2-1 | TRBV11-2 | TRBD2 | TGTGCCAGCAGCCAGACTAGCGGGCCGGACAATGAGCAGTTCTTC | CASSQTSGPDNEQFF
. | TRBJ2-7 | TRBV6-6 | TRBD2 | TGTGCCAGCAGTTACGCTAGCGGGAGCTACGAGCAGTACTTC | CASSYASGSYEQYF
. | TRBJ1-1 | TRBV6-5 | TRBD1 | TGTGCCAGCAGTTTCCAGACAGGGGGACGGACTGAAGCTTTCTTT | CASSFQTGGRTEAFF
. | TRBJ2-7 | TRBV7-8 | TRBD2 | TGTGCCAGCAGCTTAGTTGGGGGAGGGCTAGGGGAGCAGTACTTC | CASSLVGGGLGEQYF
few | TRBJ1-4 | TRBV13 | . | TGTGCCAGCAGCTTAGGCCCAATGAGTGAAAAACTGTTTTTT | CASSLGPMSEKLFF